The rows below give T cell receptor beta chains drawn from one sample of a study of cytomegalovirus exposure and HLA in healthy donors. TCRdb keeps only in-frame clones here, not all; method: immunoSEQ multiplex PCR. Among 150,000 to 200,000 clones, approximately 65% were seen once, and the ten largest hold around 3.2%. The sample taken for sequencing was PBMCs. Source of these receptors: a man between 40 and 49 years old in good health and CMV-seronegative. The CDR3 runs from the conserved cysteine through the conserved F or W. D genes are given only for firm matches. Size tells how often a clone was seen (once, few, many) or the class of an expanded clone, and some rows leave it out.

CAISDRAETNYGYTF,TGTGCCATCAGCGACAGAGCCGAAACTAATTATGGCTACACCTTC,TRBV10-3,.,.,TRBJ1-2
CASSQDPDNTDTQYF,TGCGCCAGCAGCCAAGATCCGGACAACACAGATACGCAGTATTTT,TRBV4-1,many,.,TRBJ2-3
CASSSQDKNTEAFF,TGTGCCAGCAGTTCCCAGGACAAGAACACTGAAGCTTTCTTT,TRBV6-6,.,.,TRBJ1-1
CASSLGLLASSYNEQFF,TGTGCCAGCAGCTTAGGCCTACTAGCGAGCTCCTACAATGAGCAGTTCTTC,TRBV13,.,TRBD2,TRBJ2-1
CASSQTGGTGELFF,TGTGCTAGCAGCCAGACAGGGGGAACCGGGGAGCTGTTTTTT,TRBV7-7,few,TRBD1,TRBJ2-2
CAWRATGVYEQYF,TGTGCCTGGAGGGCTACAGGGGTCTACGAGCAGTACTTC,TRBV30,.,TRBD1,TRBJ2-7
CASSLSGQGKTEAFF,TGTGCCAGCAGCTTATCCGGACAGGGTAAAACTGAAGCTTTCTTT,TRBV7-9,.,TRBD1,TRBJ1-1
CASSFSSGSNEQFF,TGTGCCAGCAGTTTTTCTAGCGGATCCAATGAGCAGTTCTTC,TRBV27,.,TRBD2,TRBJ2-1
CASSQAGAETEAFF,TGTGCCAGCAGCCAAGCAGGGGCGGAGACTGAAGCTTTCTTT,TRBV14,few,.,TRBJ1-1
CASSDSDSPYNEQFF,TGTGCCAGCAGTGACTCAGATAGCCCATACAATGAGCAGTTCTTC,TRBV6-4,.,.,TRBJ2-1
CASSVGQGGQPQHF,TGTGCCAGCAGCGTAGGGCAGGGAGGACAGCCCCAGCATTTT,TRBV9,.,.,TRBJ1-5
CAISGRQGGEQYF,TGTGCCATCAGTGGTCGACAGGGGGGGGAGCAGTACTTC,TRBV10-3,.,TRBD1,TRBJ2-5
CASSLAGALGEQFF,TGTGCCAGCAGCTTGGCAGGGGCGCTGGGGGAGCAGTTCTTC,TRBV5-4,.,.,TRBJ2-1
CASSLDPSGELFF,TGTGCCAGCAGCTTAGATCCGTCCGGGGAGCTGTTTTTT,TRBV7-8,once,.,TRBJ2-2
CASSQVPGRDEKLFF,TGTGCCAGCAGCCAGGTTCCGGGGAGAGATGAAAAACTGTTTTTT,TRBV4-2,.,.,TRBJ1-4
CASSHFQGPSNTGELFF,TGTGCCAGTAGTCATTTTCAGGGGCCCTCTAACACCGGGGAGCTGTTTTTT,TRBV19,.,.,TRBJ2-2
CAISGATSGVDTQYF,TGTGCCATCAGTGGCGCGACCAGTGGAGTAGATACGCAGTATTTT,TRBV10-3,.,.,TRBJ2-3
CASSYQGSRGEQYF,TGTGCCAGCAGTTACCAGGGCAGCCGCGGCGAGCAGTACTTC,TRBV6-5,once,.,TRBJ2-7
CAISDSDRGYQPQHF,TGTGCCATCAGTGATTCGGACAGGGGGTATCAGCCCCAGCATTTT,TRBV10-3,few,TRBD1,TRBJ1-5
CASSVGQPTDTQYF,TGTGCCAGCAGCGTAGGACAGCCCACAGATACGCAGTATTTT,TRBV9,few,.,TRBJ2-3
CASSEARGTEAFF,TGTGCCAGCAGTGAAGCGCGGGGCACTGAAGCTTTCTTT,TRBV6-1,.,.,TRBJ1-1
CASSQSLAAYNEQFF,TGTGCCAGCAGCCAGAGCCTAGCGGCATACAATGAGCAGTTCTTC,TRBV4-2,.,TRBD2,TRBJ2-1
CASSSLERGGSYEQFF,TGTGCCAGCAGCAGCCTGGAGCGGGGGGGTTCCTATGAGCAGTTCTTC,TRBV7-9,.,TRBD2,TRBJ2-1
CASSPESSGGTDTQYF,TGCGCCAGCAGCCCTGAAAGTAGCGGGGGCACAGATACGCAGTATTTT,TRBV5-1,.,TRBD2,TRBJ2-3
CASSFGTGDNEQFF,TGTGCCAGCAGCTTCGGGACAGGGGACAATGAGCAGTTCTTC,TRBV5-4,.,TRBD1,TRBJ2-1
CATSTSGDTQYF,TGTGCCACCTCGACAAGCGGGGATACGCAGTATTTT,TRBV27,.,.,TRBJ2-3
CASSAGMTSGGRETQYF,TGTGCCAGCAGCGCAGGAATGACTAGCGGGGGGAGGGAGACCCAGTACTTC,TRBV7-2,once,TRBD2,TRBJ2-5
CASSGPRVGEKLFF,TGTGCCAGCAGCGGACCCAGGGTGGGTGAAAAACTGTTTTTT,TRBV7-9,.,.,TRBJ1-4